This T cell receptor beta chain was obtained from a study of OX40 agonist ivuxolimab in advanced cancers. Study background: The dose of intravenous ivuxolimab that patients received every 2 weeks ranged from 0.01 to 10 mg/kg. Whole-study findings and limits: Relative to CD4+ cells, CD8+ T cells on average had more expanded clones. At doses 0.1 to 3.0 mg/kg, CD4+ and CD8+ clones expanded.

The CDR3 is 16 amino acids. Germline assignment: CDR1 MDHEN and CDR2 SYDVKM. The ends were cut back, 4 bases at V and 5 bases at J, with 18 bases in the middle. Sequencing was performed with immunoSEQ multiplex PCR; in TCRdb, only in-frame clones are kept and a portion is missing. The data hold approximately 72,000 clones, with 88% observed a single time. A remark on this clone: Its antigen is not known.

This sequence joins TRBV28 and TRBJ1-5; possible D gene TRBD1, 6 bases. Specimen: CD4+ or CD8+ T cells sorted from blood, collected in a trial of the OX40 agonist ivuxolimab. The sequence derives from an adult with an advanced solid tumor such as melanoma, head and neck, liver or kidney cancer. Here the CDR3 DNA reads TGTGCCAGCAGTTCTCCACGGGGGGACAACGATCAGCCCCAGCATTTT. Residues: CASSSPRGDNDQPQHF.